This T cell receptor beta chain comes out of a study of cytomegalovirus exposure and HLA in healthy donors. The wider study: A previous analysis identified 100 million to 120 million unique TCR beta sequences derived from 180 million or so T cells. Study findings and constraints: TRBV6-2, TRBV6-3 and other indistinguishable V segments were excluded.

Remarks on this clone: Its antigen is not known.

CDR3 length equals 17 residues. Trimming took 0 bases from V and 0 from J; bases not matched to a gene: 3. CDR1 is SGHVS, CDR2 FQNEAQ, per germline. The PCR had 60 Vbeta and 13 Jbeta primers. The repertoire was sequenced with immunoSEQ multiplex PCR; TCRdb's copy has only in-frame clones and lacks some. The repertoire holds over 150,000 clones, approximately 62% seen once, with approximately 1.5% in the top ten. The chain uses TRBV7-8 and TRBJ2-4, with TRBD2 matching over 9 bases. Sequencing was performed on PBMCs. The source is a man in his forties or fifties in good health and CMV-seronegative. CDR3 nucleotide sequence: TGTGCCAGCAGCTTAGCGGGCGGGGGGGTAGCCAAAAACATTCAGTACTTC. Encoded protein: CASSLAGGGVAKNIQYF. Variable domain in full (rest from reference TRBV7-8 and TRBJ2-4): GAGVSQSPRYKVAKRGQDVALRCDPISGHVSLFWYQQALGQGPEFLTYFQNEAQLDKSGLPSDRFFAERPEGSVSTLKIQRTQQEDSAVYLCASSLAGGGVAKNIQYFGAGTRLSVL.